The 27 T cell receptor beta chains below were found in one sample sequenced in a study of T cell responses to AZD1222 COVID-19 vaccine. Sequencing was performed with immunoSEQ multiplex PCR; in TCRdb, only in-frame clones are kept and a portion is missing. The sample has about 100,000 clones; about nine tenths are singletons. The sequencing used peripheral blood, collected on day 0 of AZD1222 vaccination. These receptors originate from an adult in good health.

The V and J genes are TRBV7-2 and TRBJ2-3; tentatively, D is TRBD2 (6 bases). The germline V and J ends were trimmed by 7 bases and 6 bases, with 14 bases remaining between them. This CDR3 has 13 residues. CDR1 and CDR2 from the germline V gene are SGHTA and FQGNSA. As DNA, the CDR3 is TGTGCCAGCACCCGGAGCCGGGAGGATACGCAGTATTTT. Translating gives CASTRSREDTQYF.

This chain connects TRBV7-2 to TRBJ1-4; D perhaps matches TRBD1 (5 bases). V lost 5 bases and J 7 bases, leaving 11 bases between the germline ends. This CDR3 comprises 13 residues. CDR1 SGHTA and CDR2 FQGNSA come from the germline V gene. The CDR3 is CASSTTEPEKLFF. Here the CDR3 DNA reads TGTGCCAGCAGCACGACAGAGCCTGAAAAACTGTTTTTT. The full variable domain, its missing parts supplied by reference TRBV7-2 and TRBJ1-4, is GAGVSQSPSNKVTEKGKDVELRCDPISGHTALYWYRQSLGQGLEFLIYFQGNSAPDKSGLPSDRFSAERTGGSVSTLTIQRTQQEDSAVYLCASSTTEPEKLFFGSGTQLSVL.

This clone appeared a single time. The gene calls are TRBV5-8 and TRBJ2-6, with 7 bases lining up with TRBD1. V lost 3 bases, J lost 0 bases, and 6 bases stayed unmatched. CDR1 is SGHTS, CDR2 YDEGEE, per germline. This CDR3 is 17 amino acids long. Here the CDR3 reads CASSSGQSFSGANVLTF. CDR3 bases: TGTGCCAGCAGCTCGGGACAGTCTTTCTCTGGGGCCAACGTCCTGACTTTC.

The chain is built from TRBV30 and TRBJ1-4, with D perhaps matching TRBD1 (5 bases). V shed 2 bases and J shed 0 bases, with 10 bases lying between them. Germline V lookup: CDR1 GTSNPN, CDR2 SVGIG (reference sequence). The CDR3 loop spans 15 amino acids. The CDR3 protein is CAWSLDSPTNEKLFF. The CDR3 DNA reads as TGTGCCTGGAGTCTAGACAGCCCAACTAATGAAAAACTGTTTTTT.

V and J are TRBV12-3 or TRBV12-4 and TRBJ1-2; tentatively, D is TRBD1 (5 bases). The CDR3 has 13 residues. V was trimmed by 7 bases and J by 6 bases, leaving 15 bases between them. This CDR3 is CASTNSGGDGYTF. The CDR3, as DNA: TGTGCCAGCACAAACTCCGGGGGGGATGGCTACACCTTC.

This rearrangement joins TRBV28 to TRBJ1-2; 10 nucleotides align to TRBD1. Trimming removed 3 bases from V and 3 bases from J; junction bases left unmatched: 4. CDR1 is MDHEN and CDR2 is SYDVKM in the germline V gene. The CDR3 is made up of 15 amino acids. The CDR3 loop is CASSLLGTGDYGYTF. Here the CDR3 DNA reads TGTGCCAGCAGTTTGCTCGGGACAGGGGACTATGGCTACACCTTC.

The chain joins TRBV11-2 to TRBJ2-2, with D maybe TRBD2 (5 bases). CDR1 is SGHAT, CDR2 FQNNGV, per germline. V lost 2 bases and J lost 0, with 7 bases in between. The CDR3 is 15 amino acids. In DNA form, the CDR3 reads TGTGCCAGCAGCTTAATGGAGGCGAACACCGGGGAGCTGTTTTTT. Protein sequence: CASSLMEANTGELFF.

This chain links TRBV30 with TRBJ1-5; possible D gene TRBD1, 5 bases. The germline gives CDR1 GTSNPN, CDR2 SVGIG (reference sequence). Trimming left V 3 bases short and J 5 bases short, with 11 bases between. The CDR3 covers 13 residues. The CDR3 is CAWSRDSDQPQHF. CDR3 in DNA: TGTGCCTGGAGCCGGGACTCCGATCAGCCCCAGCATTTT.

This clone was found once. V usage is TRBV4-1 and J usage is TRBJ1-2; possible D gene TRBD1, 6 bases. This CDR3 is built from 14 residues. The germline CDR1 and CDR2 sequences are MGHRA and YSYEKL. V lost 3 bases and J 3 bases, leaving 11 bases between the germline ends. CDR3 nucleotides: TGCGCCAGCAGCCACACAGGGAAGGACTATGGCTACACCTTC. Amino acid sequence: CASSHTGKDYGYTF.

CDR3 DNA: TGTGCCAGCGCCACCGACAGGGGATACGAGCAGTACTTC. It codes for CASATDRGYEQYF. The genes are TRBV2 and TRBJ2-7; TRBD1 agrees at 8 bases. The CDR3 loop spans 13 amino acids. V dropped 8 bases and J dropped 4; count of bases not matched to a gene: 7. Germline CDR1 is SNHLY and CDR2 is FYNNEI.

The CDR3 coding sequence is TGTGCCAGCAGCTTAGCTCCCGGGGGCACAGATACGCAGTATTTT. This encodes CASSLAPGGTDTQYF. The chain links TRBV7-9 to TRBJ2-3; D might be TRBD2 (5 bases). CDR1 is SEHNR and CDR2 is FQNEAQ in the germline V gene (reference sequence). This CDR3 is 15 amino acids long. V lost 0 bases, J lost 1 base, and 8 bases lay in between.

The V and J genes are TRBV10-3 and TRBJ2-7, with TRBD2 identical over 13 bases. Germline V gene lookup returns CDR1 ENHRY and CDR2 SYGVKD. There are 17 residues in the CDR3. V lost 2 bases, J lost 4 bases, and 8 bases stayed unmatched. The CDR3 sequence is CAISEGLAGDSDYEQYF. In nucleotides, the CDR3 is TGTGCCATCAGTGAGGGACTAGCGGGAGATAGCGATTACGAGCAGTACTTC.

This chain joins TRBV30 and TRBJ1-6; 7 bases are a match to TRBD1. Trimming at V came to 1 base and at J to 7 bases, leaving 4 bases not matched to a gene. CDR3 length: 14 amino acids. Germline assignment: CDR1 GTSNPN and CDR2 SVGIG (reference sequence). Here the CDR3 DNA reads TGTGCCTGGAGTGGCCGGGACAGAAATTCACCCCTCCACTTT. Protein sequence: CAWSGRDRNSPLHF.

DNA of the CDR3: TGTGCCAGCAGTTTTCAGGGTGAGGACAATCAGCCCCAGCATTTT. Translation gives CASSFQGEDNQPQHF. The chain combines TRBV28 with TRBJ1-5, with D tentatively TRBD1 (5 bases). Trimming shortened V by 3 bases and J by 3 bases, and 12 bases separated the two germline ends. The V gene's germline CDR1 is MDHEN and CDR2 SYDVKM. The length of the CDR3 is 15 residues.

The chain has TRBV15 and TRBJ2-7, with TRBD1 matching 9 bases. V dropped 3 bases and J dropped 2; count of bases not matched to a gene: 8. Germline values: CDR1 LNHNV, CDR2 YYDKDF (reference sequence). CDR3 length: 16 amino acids. CDR3: CATSRTLGQGTYEQYF. Here the CDR3 DNA reads TGTGCCACCAGCAGGACGCTGGGACAGGGCACCTACGAGCAGTACTTC.

V gene TRBV13 combines with J gene TRBJ2-3; 9 positions agree with TRBD2. Germline V gene data show CDR1 as PRHDT and CDR2 as FYEKMQ (reference sequence). The CDR3 spans 16 residues. Unmatched junction bases numbered 8, after V lost 5 bases and J lost 2 bases. CDR3: CASSPLSGRTTDTQYF. The CDR3 DNA reads as TGTGCCAGCAGCCCTCTAAGCGGGAGGACCACAGATACGCAGTATTTT.

This chain connects TRBV19 to TRBJ1-2; 9 bases agree with TRBD1. V lost 6 bases, J lost 1 base, and 3 bases stayed unmatched. The CDR3 loop spans 14 amino acids. Per germline, CDR1 LNHDA and CDR2 SQIVND (reference sequence). This CDR3 is CASRGTGINYGYTF. The CDR3 DNA reads TGTGCCAGTAGAGGGACAGGGATTAACTATGGCTACACCTTC.

This clone was observed once. CDR3 nucleotides: TGTGCCTGGAGCCGACAGGAGAATCAGCCCCAGCATTTT. It encodes CAWSRQENQPQHF. V and J are TRBV30 and TRBJ1-5, with D possibly being TRBD1 (6 bases). This CDR3 contains 13 residues. Germline V gives CDR1 GTSNPN, CDR2 SVGIG (reference sequence). The germline V and J ends were trimmed by 3 bases and 4 bases, with 10 bases remaining between them.

This rearrangement joins TRBV5-4 to TRBJ1-1; unclear D gene. The CDR3 length is 11 residues. Trimming pared 5 bases from V and 7 bases from J, leaving 9 bases between. Germline V gene lookup returns CDR1 SGHNT and CDR2 YYREEE (reference sequence). CDR3 coding DNA: TGTGCCAGCAGTCATGCAAGTGAAGCTTTCTTT. Translation: CASSHASEAFF.

This chain uses TRBV5-1 with TRBJ2-7; D unclear. The V gene's germline CDR1 is SGHRS and CDR2 YFSETQ. V shed 4 bases and J shed 1 base, with 6 bases lying between them. The CDR3 has 12 residues. The CDR3 loop reads CASSLNSYEQYF. CDR3 DNA sequence: TGCGCCAGCAGCCTAAATTCCTACGAGCAGTACTTC.

The chain links TRBV7-8 to TRBJ1-6; D is ambiguous. The V end lost 5 bases, the J end lost 11 bases, and 16 bases lay between the germline ends. This CDR3 is built from 14 residues. Per germline, CDR1 SGHVS and CDR2 FQNEAQ. CDR3 sequence reads: CASSPRSLGTPLHF. The CDR3 coding sequence is TGTGCCAGCAGCCCCCGGTCCCTTGGGACACCCCTCCACTTT.

V and J are TRBV7-9 and TRBJ2-2; TRBD1 agrees at 10 bases. V dropped 5 bases and J dropped 6; count of bases not matched to a gene: 12. The CDR3 consists of 17 residues. Germline loops: CDR1 SEHNR, CDR2 FQNEAQ (reference sequence). For the CDR3, the DNA is TGTGCCAGCAGCCCTCTAGCCGCCGGGACAGGGGCCGGGGAGCTGTTTTTT. It specifies CASSPLAAGTGAGELFF. The full variable domain, its missing parts supplied by reference TRBV7-9 and TRBJ2-2, is DTGVSQNPRHKITKRGQNVTFRCDPISEHNRLYWYRQTLGQGPEFLTYFQNEAQLEKSRLLSDRFSAERPKGSFSTLEIQRTEQGDSAMYLCASSPLAAGTGAGELFFGEGSRLTVL.

The chain carries TRBV5-1 and TRBJ1-1; the D is unclear. CDR1 and CDR2 from the germline V gene are SGHRS and YFSETQ. The V end was cut by 1 base, the J end by 3 bases, with 7 bases between. CDR3 length equals 13 residues. The CDR3 spells CASSLMEYTEAFF. CDR3 in DNA: TGCGCCAGCAGCTTGATGGAGTACACTGAAGCTTTCTTT.

The chain has TRBV29-1 and TRBJ1-1, with D tentatively TRBD1 (5 bases). The CDR3 is 13 residues long. CDR1 SQVTM and CDR2 ANQGSEA come from the germline V gene. Trimming left V 5 bases short and J 4 bases short, with 14 bases between. The CDR3 loop is CSVLGGAGTEAFF. The CDR3 DNA reads TGCAGCGTTTTGGGAGGGGCGGGCACTGAAGCTTTCTTT.

The V and J genes are TRBV12-3 or TRBV12-4 and TRBJ1-1; no clear D gene. The CDR3 runs 13 residues. Trimming cost V 1 base and J 3 bases, with 6 bases left between them. The chain's CDR3 is CASSLGRYTEAFF. DNA of the CDR3: TGTGCCAGCAGTTTAGGCAGATACACTGAAGCTTTCTTT.

The table lists this clone with a count of one. This chain uses TRBV4-3 with TRBJ2-6; 11 nucleotides match TRBD2. V lost 6 bases and J lost 3; bases outside the gene matches: 7. Germline loops: CDR1 LGHNA, CDR2 YSLEER. The CDR3 length is 17 residues. CDR3 region: CASSQRTSGFGANVLTF. In DNA form, the CDR3 reads TGCGCCAGCAGTCAAAGGACTAGCGGGTTTGGGGCCAACGTCCTGACTTTC.

The chain recombines TRBV27 with TRBJ2-1; D perhaps matches TRBD1 (5 bases). There are 13 residues in the CDR3. V was trimmed by 8 bases and J by 12 bases, leaving 20 bases between them. CDR1 is MNHEY and CDR2 is SMNVEV in the germline V gene (reference sequence). CDR3 sequence reads: CASATGPSGGQFF. In DNA, the CDR3 is TGTGCCAGCGCCACAGGCCCATCCGGTGGGCAGTTCTTC.